This T cell receptor beta chain originates from a study of T cells in Graves' hyperthyroidism and ophthalmopathy. The V gene end was trimmed by 5 bases and the J gene end by 1 base; junction bases not matched to a gene: 4. The CDR3 has 16 residues. Germline CDR1 is MNHNS and CDR2 is SASEGT. Any patient presenting with uncontrolled infection, other autoimmune disease, pregnancy or lactation was left out. At least ten counts were recorded for this clonotype. Its specificity is not known. Study results and limitations: In the blood, most expanded thyroid clonotypes above 0.001 appeared as well.

Template material for amplifying TCR beta CDR3 regions consisted of RNA transcripts. TCR CDR3 regions were first amplified by RT-PCR with HTBI primers. TCRdb analysed the multiplex PCR reads with MiXCR anew, one entry per CDR3 protein. Found here are approximately 430,000 distinct CDR3 sequences, 15% to 17% of them singletons; the top ten hold 13% to 15%. This chain joins TRBV6-1 and TRBJ2-1, with 11 bases lining up with TRBD2. Specimen: blood. The TCR was taken from a young woman with Graves' hyperthyroidism. The CDR3 protein is CASSSGLAGSYNEQFF. The CDR3 DNA reads as TGTGCCAGCAGTTCCGGACTAGCGGGTTCCTACAATGAGCAGTTCTTC.